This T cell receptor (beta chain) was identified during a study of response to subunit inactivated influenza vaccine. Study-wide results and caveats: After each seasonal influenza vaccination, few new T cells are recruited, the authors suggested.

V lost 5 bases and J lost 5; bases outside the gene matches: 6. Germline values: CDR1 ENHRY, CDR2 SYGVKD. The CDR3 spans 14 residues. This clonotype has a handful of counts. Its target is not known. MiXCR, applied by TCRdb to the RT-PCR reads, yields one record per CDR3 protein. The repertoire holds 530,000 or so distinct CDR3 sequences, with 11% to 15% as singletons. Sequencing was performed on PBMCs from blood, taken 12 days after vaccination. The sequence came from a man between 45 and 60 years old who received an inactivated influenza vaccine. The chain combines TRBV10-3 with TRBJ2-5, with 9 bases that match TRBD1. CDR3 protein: CAISKDRGLETQYF. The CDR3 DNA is TGTGCCATCAGTAAGGACAGGGGTTTGGAGACCCAGTACTTC.